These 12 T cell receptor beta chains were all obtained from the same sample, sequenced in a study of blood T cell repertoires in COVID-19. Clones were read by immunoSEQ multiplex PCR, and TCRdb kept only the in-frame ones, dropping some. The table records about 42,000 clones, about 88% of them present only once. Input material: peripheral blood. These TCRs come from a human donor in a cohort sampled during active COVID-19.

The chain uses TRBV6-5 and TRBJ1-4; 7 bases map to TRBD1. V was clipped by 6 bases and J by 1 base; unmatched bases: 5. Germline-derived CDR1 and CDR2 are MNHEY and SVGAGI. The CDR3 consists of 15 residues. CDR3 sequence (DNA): TGTGCCAGCAGAATAAGACAGGGAACTAATGAAAAACTGTTTTTT. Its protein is CASRIRQGTNEKLFF.

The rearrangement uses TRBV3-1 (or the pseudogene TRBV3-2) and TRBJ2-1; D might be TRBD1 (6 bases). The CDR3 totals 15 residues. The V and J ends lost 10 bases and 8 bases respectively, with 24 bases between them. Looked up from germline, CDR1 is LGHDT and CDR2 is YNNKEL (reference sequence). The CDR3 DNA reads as TGTGCCACCAAAGAGTCGCTAGGGGGTAATCATGAGCAGTTCTTC. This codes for CATKESLGGNHEQFF.

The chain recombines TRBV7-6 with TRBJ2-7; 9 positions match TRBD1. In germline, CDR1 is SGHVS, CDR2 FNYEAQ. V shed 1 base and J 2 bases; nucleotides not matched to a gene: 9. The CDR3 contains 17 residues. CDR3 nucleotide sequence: TGTGCCAGCAGCTTAGACCCAGGGGGGACAGGGACCTACGAGCAGTACTTC. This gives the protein CASSLDPGGTGTYEQYF.

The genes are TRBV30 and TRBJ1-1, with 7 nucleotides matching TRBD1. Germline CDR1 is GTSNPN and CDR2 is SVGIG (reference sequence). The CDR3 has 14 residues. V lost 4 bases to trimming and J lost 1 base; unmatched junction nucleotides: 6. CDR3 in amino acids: CAWNIGTANTEAFF. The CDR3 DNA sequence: TGTGCCTGGAACATCGGGACAGCGAACACTGAAGCTTTCTTT.

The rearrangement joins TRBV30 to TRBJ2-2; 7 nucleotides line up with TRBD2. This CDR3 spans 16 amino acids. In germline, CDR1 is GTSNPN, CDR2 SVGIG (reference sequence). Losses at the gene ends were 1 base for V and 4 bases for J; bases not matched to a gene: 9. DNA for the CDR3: TGTGCCTGGAGTGCCTTTGGACTAGAGCTCACCGGGGAGCTGTTTTTT. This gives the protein CAWSAFGLELTGELFF.

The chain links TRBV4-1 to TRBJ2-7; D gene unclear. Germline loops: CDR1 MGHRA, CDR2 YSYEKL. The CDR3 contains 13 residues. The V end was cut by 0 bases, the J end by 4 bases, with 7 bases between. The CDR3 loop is CASSQDYGYEQYF. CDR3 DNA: TGCGCCAGCAGCCAAGATTACGGTTACGAGCAGTACTTC.

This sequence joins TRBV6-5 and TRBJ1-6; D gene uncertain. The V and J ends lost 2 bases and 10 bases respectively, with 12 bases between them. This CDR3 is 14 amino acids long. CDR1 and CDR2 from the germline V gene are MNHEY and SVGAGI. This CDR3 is CASSYLLESSPLHF. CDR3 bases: TGTGCCAGCAGTTACCTGCTCGAAAGCTCACCCCTCCACTTT.

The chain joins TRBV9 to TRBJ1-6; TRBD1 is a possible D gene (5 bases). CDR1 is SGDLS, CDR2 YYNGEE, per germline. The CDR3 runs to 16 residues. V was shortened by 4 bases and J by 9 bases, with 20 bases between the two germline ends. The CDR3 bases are TGTGCCAGCAGCCTATCCTCGGCCAGGGATGGTTCACCCCTCCACTTT. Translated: CASSLSSARDGSPLHF.

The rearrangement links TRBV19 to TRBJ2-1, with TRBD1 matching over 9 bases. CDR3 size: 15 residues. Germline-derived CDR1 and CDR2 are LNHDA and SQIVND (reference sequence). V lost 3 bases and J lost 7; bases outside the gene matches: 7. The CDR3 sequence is CASSITGTGNNEQFF. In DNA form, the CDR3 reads TGTGCCAGTAGTATCACCGGGACAGGGAATAATGAGCAGTTCTTC.

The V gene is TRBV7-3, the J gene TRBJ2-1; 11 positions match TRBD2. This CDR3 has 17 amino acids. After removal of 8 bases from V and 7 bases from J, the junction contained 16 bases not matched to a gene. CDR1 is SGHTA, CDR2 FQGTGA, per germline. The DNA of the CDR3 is TGTGCCAGCTCCTCAACCCATAGCGGGGGGGCCGGGAATGAGCAGTTCTTC. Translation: CASSSTHSGGAGNEQFF.

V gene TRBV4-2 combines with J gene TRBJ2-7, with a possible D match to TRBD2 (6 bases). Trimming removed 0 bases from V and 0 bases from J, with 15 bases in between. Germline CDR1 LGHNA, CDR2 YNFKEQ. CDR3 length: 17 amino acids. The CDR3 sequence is CASSQDEGTGFSYEQYF. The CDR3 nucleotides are TGTGCCAGCAGCCAAGATGAAGGGACTGGATTCTCCTACGAGCAGTACTTC.

The CDR3 bases are TGTGCCAGCAGCGTCCTGGGCAGGGGATTCCAAGAGACCCAGTACTTC. Translating gives CASSVLGRGFQETQYF. The V gene is TRBV9, the J gene TRBJ2-5, with D possibly matching TRBD1 (6 bases). V was clipped by 2 bases and J by 1 base, with 15 bases between them. The CDR3 has 16 residues. Germline CDR1 is SGDLS and CDR2 is YYNGEE.